Sequencing of this T cell receptor beta chain was carried out in a study of blood T cell repertoires in COVID-19. Overall study context: Samples representing acute and convalescent COVID-19 were sourced from the United States, Italy and Spain. Nucleic acid was either cDNA or gDNA, and it came from T cells, B-cell-depleted T cells, or PBMCs.

Trimming removed 2 bases from V and 3 bases from J, with 10 bases in between. Germline V gene data show CDR1 as ENHRY and CDR2 as SYGVKD. This CDR3 has 14 amino acids. This clone has a single count. In the original workflow: Amplifying reference gene primers gave estimates of nucleated cell counts. Assay used: immunoSEQ multiplex PCR; TCRdb lists only in-frame clones, some missing. D and trimming come from the DNA, and the V and J calls and clone size come from that table. The table lists about 110,000 clones, approximately 82% of them singletons. The sample was peripheral blood. The V and J genes are TRBV10-3 and TRBJ1-2, with D possibly being TRBD1 (5 bases). The sequence was collected from a woman aged 80 or over with acute or convalescent COVID-19. CDR3 sequence: CAISESRADYGYTF. CDR3 in DNA: TGTGCCATCAGTGAGAGCAGGGCTGACTATGGCTACACCTTC.